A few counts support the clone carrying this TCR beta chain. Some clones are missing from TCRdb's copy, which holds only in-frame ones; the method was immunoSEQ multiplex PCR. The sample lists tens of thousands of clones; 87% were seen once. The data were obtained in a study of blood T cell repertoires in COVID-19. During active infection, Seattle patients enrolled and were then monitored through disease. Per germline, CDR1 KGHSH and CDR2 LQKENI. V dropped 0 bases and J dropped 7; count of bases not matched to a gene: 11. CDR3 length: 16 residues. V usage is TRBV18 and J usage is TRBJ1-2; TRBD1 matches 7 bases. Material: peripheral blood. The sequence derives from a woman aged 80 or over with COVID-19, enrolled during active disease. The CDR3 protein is CASSPPNPGGISGYTF. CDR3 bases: TGTGCCAGCTCACCACCAAACCCAGGGGGAATAAGTGGCTACACCTTC.